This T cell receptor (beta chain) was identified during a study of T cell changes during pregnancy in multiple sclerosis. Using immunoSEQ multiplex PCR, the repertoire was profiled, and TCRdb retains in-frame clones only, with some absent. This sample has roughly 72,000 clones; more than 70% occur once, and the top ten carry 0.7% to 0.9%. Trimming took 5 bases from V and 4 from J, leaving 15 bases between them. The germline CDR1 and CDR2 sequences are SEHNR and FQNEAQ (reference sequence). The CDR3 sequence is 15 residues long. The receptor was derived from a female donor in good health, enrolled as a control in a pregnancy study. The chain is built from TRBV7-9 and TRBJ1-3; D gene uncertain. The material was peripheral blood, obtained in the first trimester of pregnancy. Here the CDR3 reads CASSDSGRPGNTIYF. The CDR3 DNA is TGTGCCAGCAGCGATAGCGGCCGCCCGGGAAACACCATATATTTT. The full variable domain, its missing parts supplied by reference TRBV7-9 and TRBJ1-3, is DTGVSQNPRHKITKRGQNVTFRCDPISEHNRLYWYRQTLGQGPEFLTYFQNEAQLEKSRLLSDRFSAERPKGSFSTLEIQRTEQGDSAMYLCASSDSGRPGNTIYFGEGSWLTVV.